The clone carrying this T cell receptor (beta chain) was recorded a few times. Antigen: not known. The sample originates from a study of CD8 T cells in ankylosing spondylitis. General observations from the study: A motif of 7 to 9 highly homologous TCR beta variants was seen as apparently characteristic of ankylosing spondylitis blood. Clones linked to disease, bearing a CD8+ phenotype, were relatively rare in peripheral blood.

TCRdb fed the 5' RACE reads into MiXCR, producing one record per CDR3 protein. Here the sample spans around 130,000 distinct CDR3 sequences, roughly 17% being singletons. CDR1 and CDR2 from the germline V gene are MNHNS and SASEGT. The V end was cut by 6 bases, the J end by 0 bases, with 15 bases between. CDR3 length: 16 amino acids. The source material was blood, either unsorted or a sorted T cell fraction (not recorded which). The chain joins TRBV6-1 to TRBJ2-1; D is perhaps TRBD2 (6 bases). This TCR was recovered from a male donor with ankylosing spondylitis. The CDR3 DNA reads TGTGCCAGCAGAGGGCCGGGACTGGTCTCCTACAATGAGCAGTTCTTC. It yields the protein CASRGPGLVSYNEQFF.